This TCR beta chain was observed in a study of OX40 agonist ivuxolimab in advanced cancers. Study information: Having had anti-PD-1, anti-PD-L1 or anti-CTLA-4 therapy before was allowed, and over 35% had some.

Study findings and constraints: Expanded peripheral T cells had an undetermined antigen specificity.

CDR1 is SGHNT and CDR2 is YENEEA in the germline V gene. Trimming cost V 8 bases and J 5 bases, with 9 bases left between them. The CDR3 runs 12 residues. The repertoire was sequenced with immunoSEQ multiplex PCR; TCRdb's copy has only in-frame clones and lacks some. Of some 60,000 clones listed, 86% are singletons. Comments on this clone: Its target is unknown.

This clonotype was sampled from an adult with an advanced solid tumor such as melanoma, head and neck, liver or kidney cancer. The sequencing here drew on CD4+ or CD8+ T cells sorted from blood, taken in a trial of the OX40 agonist ivuxolimab. The chain employs TRBV11-3 and TRBJ1-4; maybe TRBD1 (5 bases). This CDR3 reads CASAGGNEKLFF. The CDR3 DNA is TGTGCCAGCGCGGGGGGAAATGAAAAACTGTTTTTT.